Listed here is a single T cell receptor (beta chain). Its recognized antigen is unknown. The input lacks base qualities; no much larger clone sits a single base away. The data originate from a study of cytomegalovirus exposure and HLA in healthy donors (dated by TCRdb to the late 2010s). Describing the broader study: An earlier analysis of some 600 of the donors reported 276 Gb of sequence data and some 110 million unique TCR beta sequences obtained from about 200 million T cells. Besides the first cohort of 666 subjects, a separate validation cohort made up of roughly 120 different subjects was used. Of the roughly 400 genotyped donors, about 80% fell in the genetic ancestry cluster associated with self-reported Caucasian donors. An early release covering roughly 640 HLA-typed donors comprised approximately 290 gigabases of sequencing data and 65 million to 100 million unique TCR sequences. Typing coverage varied by locus: 629-630 donors for A, B, C, DRB1 and DQB1; roughly 510 for DQA1; about 570 for DPA1; 400 to 480 for DPB1. A later genetic analysis used genome-wide SNP genotypes for about 60% of the roughly 700 donors, treating that subset as a discovery cohort. High-throughput TCR immunosequencing, statistical association of individual TCRs with disease status, and machine learning were combined to predict cytomegalovirus infection status. In an earlier analysis of over 550 of the donors, high-throughput TCR beta sequencing was used to judge whether each TCR beta V gene segment behaved as functional or pseudogenic. HLA typing included class I and class II loci at four-digit resolution. The aim of the study was to test whether cataloging public T cell receptors could identify signatures of past pathogen exposure. In the later analysis, no new phenotypic data were used to find candidate immune exposures; instead, reliance was placed on TCR beta sequences and their occurrence across donors. About five DR-DQ haplotypes were treated as single units for association and clustering because of strong linkage in the cohort. Donor age, sex, ethnicity and CMV serostatus were collected together with the repertoire data. Every repertoire in the discovery cohort had been generated on one and the same sequencing platform. Using immunosequencing, the study profiled T cell repertoires from 550 to 750 subjects and related those repertoires to cytomegalovirus serostatus. Across roughly 420 genotyped donors of the cohort, an average of about 240,000 unique TCR beta nucleotide sequences per donor were sequenced, and 15% to 20% of those sequences were non-productive. In a later analysis, previously published TCR beta repertoires from more than 500 donors were re-analyzed and high-resolution HLA genotyping was added so that TCR occurrence patterns could be studied. The investigation overall reported the following: An earlier analysis of several hundred of the donors showed that most TCR beta V segments appeared in productive rearrangements either about 87% or about 30% of the time, which broadly matched IMGT annotations. Most TCR sequences were observed very rarely across donors, whereas some public TCRs were present in many individuals. It was suggested by the authors that the approach could potentially be generalized to other disease states and immunological phenotypes. Most CMV-associated TCR beta chains appeared to be HLA-restricted in a later analysis, and the HLA associations seemed to be driven largely by CMV exposure. A total of 164 TCR beta chains were listed by the study as associated with cytomegalovirus. The classifier was reported to diagnose cytomegalovirus status with high specificity and sensitivity in both the original and validation cohorts. In vitro tests confirmed that a few of the cytomegalovirus-associated TCR beta chains recognize cytomegalovirus antigens. A cluster of highly shared sequence variants was judged likely to be a technical artifact of the sequencing pipeline. Some IMGT-functional V segments, including TRBV6-2 and TRBV6-3, could not be told apart with the 87-base-pair reads, so those segments were excluded. Linkage disequilibrium might explain the correlated functional status among segregating V segments, but an unknown experimental factor could not be ruled out. Several of the top co-occurrence clusters appeared to be linked to parvovirus B19, influenza, CMV and Epstein-Barr virus, according to a later analysis. CMV serostatus was the only immune exposure information available for the cohort. In this cohort, only TCR beta chains were sequenced, and detectable features were limited by the absence of alpha or paired-chain data. Because counts were too low, about 15 rarely observed V segments, including chromosome 9 orphons, were left out of the earlier analysis of some 600 of the donors. A further reported finding was that TCR beta sequences accurately predicted the HLA-A and HLA-B alleles for most subjects in the first cohort. In a later genetic analysis, fewer N-insertions in productive TCRs were reported among donors in an Asian-associated ancestry cluster than the roughly 700-donor mean. According to a later analysis, TCR association rates differed among HLA loci, with DRB1 alleles showing the most associated TCRs and HLA-C alleles showing the fewest. An association between a missense DCLRE1C variant and V-gene and J-gene trimming of TCR beta chains was found in a later genetic analysis and replicated in an independent cohort. The presence/absence analyses assumed that sequencing depth was roughly uniform across donors, and that assumption may not be true. When HLA alleles, especially DR and DQ, strongly co-occurred, TCR associations were difficult to assign to individual alleles. Specific HLA alleles were associated with 15,000 to 20,000 TCR beta sequences at a false discovery rate of 0.05 in a later analysis. Because some donors lacked HLA typing at each locus, the association tests relied only on the typed subset. In a later analysis, HLA-associated TCR beta chains showed more clonal expansion and lower generation probabilities than non-associated chains that were equally common.

In total, 630 or so healthy bone marrow donors made up the cohort. At the time of sampling, all cohort members were nominally healthy, though unrecorded immune exposures were likely present. The donor was CMV seronegative and was included in the group of a few hundred seronegative cohort members. Each donor provided a peripheral blood sample, and peripheral blood mononuclear cells were used for TCR beta sequencing. The Qiagen DNeasy Blood Extraction Kit was used to extract genomic DNA from the blood cell samples. Counted from cysteine to phenylalanine, this CDR3 has 13 amino acids. The sequence is cut down to CDR3 DNA, 39 bases in frame from base 1. V is clipped by 4 bases and J by 2 bases, and the sequence between their germline boundaries is 9 bases long. CDR1 and CDR2, looked up from the germline V gene (reference sequence), are SGHKS and YYEKEE. Library prep was done by the immunoSEQ multiplex PCR assay. For the multiplex PCR, a mixture combining 60 forward primers for TCR Vbeta segments and 13 reverse primers for TCR Jbeta segments was used. Amplification of the CDR3 region of rearranged TCR beta genes was performed with a multiplex PCR assay on genomic DNA. The amplified TCR beta libraries were sequenced on the Illumina HiSeq System as 87-base-pair reads. Turning to the authors' computational methods: In a later analysis, 80 million or so unique TCR beta chains were counted across the 500 to 850 repertoires, and roughly 11 million of these chains were shared by at least two donors. Raw reads were error-corrected and collapsed into unique sequences with a nearest-neighbor algorithm that merged closely related sequences to remove PCR and sequencing errors. V, D and J gene segments were assigned by aligning CDR3 sequences to IMGT reference sequences. For a sequence to be retained, a match of at least six nucleotides was required to both a V gene segment and a J gene segment. Rearrangements were classified as productive when the CDR3 lacked stop codons and remained in frame with V and J, and all other rearrangements were classified as non-productive. CDR3 was defined according to IMGT convention as the region running from the second conserved V-encoded cysteine to the conserved J-encoded phenylalanine. Sequences without an unambiguous match to a single V gene segment were excluded from the earlier analysis of almost 600 of the donors. In an earlier analysis of approximately 550 of the donors, V segments were called functional above 56.7% productive rearrangements and were called segregating when the between-donor standard deviation exceeded 5%. A statistical classification framework was developed to diagnose cytomegalovirus status using the catalog of TCR beta chain sequences. A later analysis assigned V and J genes by comparing TCR nucleotide sequences with IMGT/GENE-DB human TR gene sequences. In a later analysis, CDR3 sequences and most-parsimonious VDJ recombination scenarios were assigned using the TCRdist pipeline. In a later analysis, each TCR beta chain was defined by its CDR3 amino acid sequence together with its V-gene family, and reads lacking a unique V-gene family were excluded. To address suspected cross-contamination and a sequencing artifact, a later analysis removed around 600 highly shared, low-generation-probability nucleotide sequences. In a later analysis, a clonal expansion index was calculated for each public chain from normalized within-repertoire ranks of inferred template counts. In a later analysis, generation probabilities were computed using a VDJ recombination model fitted to out-of-frame rearrangements, and the results were checked against IGoR. In a later analysis, TCR-TCR, TCR-HLA and TCR-CMV co-occurrence was scored with hypergeometric tests, and a repertoire-size bias correction was applied to TCR pairs. False discovery rates were estimated in a later analysis by permuting HLA or CMV assignments 20 times. In a later analysis, co-occurring TCRs were grouped using DBSCAN, and TCRdist sequence similarity was added for clustering within HLA-allele-positive subsets. Co-occurrence clustering excluded repertoires with fewer than 30,000 or more than 120,000 public chains, plus five with anomalous nucleotide sharing. TCRdb stores this immuneACCESS table with in-frame sequences only. Part of the clones is absent; in the studies checked, under half of the shortfall reflects unresolved V genes, and no reason is known for the rest. V, J and clone size are taken as reported in that table, and D and trimming were inferred from the DNA itself. The sample table shows more than 150,000 clones, and over 70% are seen once. Less than 1.5% of the sample belongs to the ten largest clones.

Recombination joined TRBV5-5 with TRBJ1-2, with the D gene call left open. Sequencing was carried out using PBMCs. The TCR sequence derives from a man younger than 35 in good health and CMV-seronegative. The CDR3 protein: CASSPDWNYGYTF. In nucleotide form, the sequence is TGTGCCAGCAGCCCTGACTGGAACTATGGCTACACCTTC.